This T cell receptor beta chain comes out of a study of T cells after yellow fever vaccination. Regarding the study as a whole: The booster response re-showed most primary clones: about 96% CD4, approximately 85% CD8.

Germline V gene data show CDR1 as DFQATT and CDR2 as SNEGSKA (reference sequence). Trimming shortened V by 5 bases and J by 9 bases, and 14 bases separated the two germline ends. CDR3 length equals 12 residues. TCRdb recomputed calls from the 5' RACE reads with MiXCR, one row per CDR3 protein. Of some 560,000 distinct CDR3 sequences in the sample, roughly 19% were seen once. This clonotype turned up a few times. Its target is unknown. Sample: PBMCs, taken 15 days after the yellow fever booster vaccination. The clonotype was recovered from a man aged 25 to 40 who received the YFV17D yellow fever vaccine. This chain joins TRBV20-1 and TRBJ1-3; D might be TRBD1 (6 bases). This CDR3 is CSARDTRGTIYF. Here the CDR3 DNA reads TGCAGTGCTCGGGACACCCGGGGCACCATATATTTT.